This T cell receptor beta chain was sequenced for a study of Ad26.COV2.S vaccination and SARS-CoV-2 variants. General study findings and limits: For non-spike TCRs, breadth in vaccine recipients resembled that in placebo recipients. It is possible that the TCR breadth and depth analyses underestimated the total T cell responses.

The treatment here: 15 to 20 received Ad26.COV2.S at low or high dose, single or two shots; several received placebo; per-sample allocation not given. Collection of the samples took place on day 63 after the first injection of vaccine or placebo. Points on this clone: Its specificity is unknown.

Trimming left V 3 bases short and J 9 bases short, with 18 bases between. Per germline, CDR1 GTSNPN and CDR2 SVGIG (reference sequence). The CDR3 extends over 15 amino acids. Here immunoSEQ multiplex PCR was the method, and the copy in TCRdb shows in-frame clones only, minus some. The sample includes a few hundred thousand clones, roughly four fifths of them seen just once. The chain couples TRBV30 to TRBJ1-6; D perhaps matches TRBD1 (6 bases). The receptor comes from a person aged 18-65 years who received the Ad26.COV2.S COVID-19 vaccine or a placebo. The sample was peripheral blood, taken in a trial of Ad26.COV2.S vaccine versus placebo. The CDR3 coding sequence is TGTGCCTGGAGCGACGGGACACCTCCACTTTCACCCCTCCACTTT. This encodes CAWSDGTPPLSPLHF. Looking up the rest from reference TRBV30 and TRBJ1-6 gives the full variable domain: SQTIHQWPATLVQPVGSPLSLECTVEGTSNPNLYWYRQAAGRGLQLLFYSVGIGQISSEVPQNLSASRPQDRQFILSSKKLLLSDSGFYLCAWSDGTPPLSPLHFGNGTRLTVT.